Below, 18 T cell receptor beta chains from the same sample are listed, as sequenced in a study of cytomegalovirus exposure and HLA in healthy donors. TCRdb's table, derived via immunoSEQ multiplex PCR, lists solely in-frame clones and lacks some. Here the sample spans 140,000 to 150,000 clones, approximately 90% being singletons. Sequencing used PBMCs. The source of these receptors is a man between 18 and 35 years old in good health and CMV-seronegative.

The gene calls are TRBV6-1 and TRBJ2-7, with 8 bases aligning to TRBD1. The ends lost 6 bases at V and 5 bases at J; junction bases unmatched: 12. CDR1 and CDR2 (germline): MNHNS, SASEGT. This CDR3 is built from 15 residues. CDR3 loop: CASSDGTGRGHEQYF. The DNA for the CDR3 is TGTGCCAGCAGCGATGGGACAGGTAGGGGTCACGAGCAGTACTTC.

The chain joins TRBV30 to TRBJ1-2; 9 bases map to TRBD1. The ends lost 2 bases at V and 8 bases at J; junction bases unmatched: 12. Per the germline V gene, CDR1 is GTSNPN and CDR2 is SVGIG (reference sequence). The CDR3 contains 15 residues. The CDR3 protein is CAWSLTGTGFSGYTF. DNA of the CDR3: TGTGCCTGGAGTCTAACCGGGACAGGGTTCTCGGGCTACACCTTC.

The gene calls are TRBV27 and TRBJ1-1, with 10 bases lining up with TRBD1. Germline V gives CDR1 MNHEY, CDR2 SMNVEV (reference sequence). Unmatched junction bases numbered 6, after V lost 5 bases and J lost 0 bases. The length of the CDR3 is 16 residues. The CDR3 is CASSMTGGRMNTEAFF. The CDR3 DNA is TGTGCCAGCAGTATGACAGGGGGCAGGATGAACACTGAAGCTTTCTTT.

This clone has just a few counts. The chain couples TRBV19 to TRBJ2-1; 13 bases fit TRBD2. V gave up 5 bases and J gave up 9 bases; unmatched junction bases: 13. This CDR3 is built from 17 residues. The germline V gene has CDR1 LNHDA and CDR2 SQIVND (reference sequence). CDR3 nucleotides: TGTGCCAGTAGTTTTTTAACTAGCGGGAGGGACAACCGTGAGCAGTTCTTC. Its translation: CASSFLTSGRDNREQFF.

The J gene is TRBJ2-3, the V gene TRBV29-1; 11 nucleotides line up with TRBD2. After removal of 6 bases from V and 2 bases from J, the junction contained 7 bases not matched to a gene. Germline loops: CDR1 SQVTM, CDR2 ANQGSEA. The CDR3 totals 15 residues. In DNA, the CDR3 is TGCAGCGTCCCGGGACTAGCGGACTCCACAGATACGCAGTATTTT. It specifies CSVPGLADSTDTQYF.

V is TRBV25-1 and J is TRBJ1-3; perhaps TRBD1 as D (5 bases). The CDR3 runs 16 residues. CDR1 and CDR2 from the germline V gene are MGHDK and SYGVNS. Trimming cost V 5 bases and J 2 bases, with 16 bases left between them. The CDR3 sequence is CASSPNQGSAGNTIYF. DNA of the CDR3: TGTGCCAGCAGTCCCAACCAGGGATCTGCTGGAAACACCATATATTTT.

In DNA form, the CDR3 reads TGTGCCAGCAGCTTATACGCGGTCCAAGAGACCCAGTACTTC. Its protein product is CASSLYAVQETQYF. The chain is built from TRBV11-3 and TRBJ2-5; D call uncertain. The CDR3 totals 14 residues. Germline V CDR1 and CDR2: SGHNT, YENEEA. V lost 2 bases and J lost 1, with 8 bases in between.

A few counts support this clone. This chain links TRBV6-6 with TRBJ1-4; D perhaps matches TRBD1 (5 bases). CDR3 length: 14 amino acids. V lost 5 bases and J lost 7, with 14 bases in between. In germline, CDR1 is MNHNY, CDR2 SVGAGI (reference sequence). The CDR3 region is CASSHQGSGEKLFF. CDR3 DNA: TGTGCCAGCAGTCACCAGGGTAGTGGTGAAAAACTGTTTTTT.

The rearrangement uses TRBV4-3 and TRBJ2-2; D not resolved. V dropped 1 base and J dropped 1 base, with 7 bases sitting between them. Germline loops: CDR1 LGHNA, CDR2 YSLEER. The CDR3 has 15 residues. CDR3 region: CASSQVGGNTGELFF. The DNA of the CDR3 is TGCGCCAGCAGCCAAGTCGGCGGGAACACCGGGGAGCTGTTTTTT.

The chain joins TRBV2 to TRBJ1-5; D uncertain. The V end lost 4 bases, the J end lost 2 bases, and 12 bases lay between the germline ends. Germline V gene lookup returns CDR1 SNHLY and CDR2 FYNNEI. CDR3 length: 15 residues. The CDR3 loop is CASSALKTGNQPQHF. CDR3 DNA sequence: TGTGCCAGCAGTGCCCTGAAAACGGGCAATCAGCCCCAGCATTTT.

CDR3: CSVAGGWKYGYTF. The DNA of the CDR3 is TGCAGCGTAGCAGGGGGCTGGAAATATGGCTACACCTTC. The chain links TRBV29-1 to TRBJ1-2; the match to TRBD1 covers 8 bases. Germline V lookup: CDR1 SQVTM, CDR2 ANQGSEA. The CDR3 runs 13 residues. The V segment lost 6 bases and the J segment 5 bases; nucleotides outside the gene matches: 8.

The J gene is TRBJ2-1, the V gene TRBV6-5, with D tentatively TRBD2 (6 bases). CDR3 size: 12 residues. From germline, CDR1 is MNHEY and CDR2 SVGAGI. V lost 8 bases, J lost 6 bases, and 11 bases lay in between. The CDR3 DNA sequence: TGTGCCAGCCGGGGGACCCCCAATGAGCAGTTCTTC. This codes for CASRGTPNEQFF.

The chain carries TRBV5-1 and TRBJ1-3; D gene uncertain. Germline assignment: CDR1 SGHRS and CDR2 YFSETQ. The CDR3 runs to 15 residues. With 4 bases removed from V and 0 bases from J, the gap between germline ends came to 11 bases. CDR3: CASSLLGDSGNTIYF. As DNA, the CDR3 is TGCGCCAGCAGCCTCTTAGGAGACTCTGGAAACACCATATATTTT.

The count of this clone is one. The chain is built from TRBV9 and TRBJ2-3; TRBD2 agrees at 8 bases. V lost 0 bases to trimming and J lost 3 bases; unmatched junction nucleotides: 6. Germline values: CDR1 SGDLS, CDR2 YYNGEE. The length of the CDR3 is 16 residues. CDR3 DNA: TGTGCCAGCAGCGTAGCTGTCGGGAGGGCAACAGATACGCAGTATTTT. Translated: CASSVAVGRATDTQYF.

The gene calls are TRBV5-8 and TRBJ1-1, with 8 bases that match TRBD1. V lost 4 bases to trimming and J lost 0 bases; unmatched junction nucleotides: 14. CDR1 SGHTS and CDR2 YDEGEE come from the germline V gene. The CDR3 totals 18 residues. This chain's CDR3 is CASSPGQGLIRLNTEAFF. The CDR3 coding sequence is TGTGCCAGCAGCCCTGGACAGGGTTTGATCAGACTGAACACTGAAGCTTTCTTT.

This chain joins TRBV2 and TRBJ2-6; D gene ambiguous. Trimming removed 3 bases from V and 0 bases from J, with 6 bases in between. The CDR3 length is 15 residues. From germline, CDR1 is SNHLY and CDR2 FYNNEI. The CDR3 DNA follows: TGTGCCAGCAGTGATCTACCCTCTGGGGCCAACGTCCTGACTTTC. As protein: CASSDLPSGANVLTF.

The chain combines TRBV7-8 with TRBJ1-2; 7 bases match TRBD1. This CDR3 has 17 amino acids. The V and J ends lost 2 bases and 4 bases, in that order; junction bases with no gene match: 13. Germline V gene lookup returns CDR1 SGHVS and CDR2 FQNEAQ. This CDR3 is CASSLRFGTVASYGYTF. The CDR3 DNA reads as TGTGCCAGCAGCTTACGTTTCGGGACAGTCGCTAGCTATGGCTACACCTTC.

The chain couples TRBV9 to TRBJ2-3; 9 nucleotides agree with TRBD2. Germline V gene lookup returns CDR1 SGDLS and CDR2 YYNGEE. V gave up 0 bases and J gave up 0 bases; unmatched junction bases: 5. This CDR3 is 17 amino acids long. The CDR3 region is CASSVAPGLASTDTQYF. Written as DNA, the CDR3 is TGTGCCAGCAGCGTAGCTCCGGGACTAGCAAGCACAGATACGCAGTATTTT.